This T cell receptor (beta chain) is drawn from a study of shared clonotypes between healthy human individuals. Turning to the study itself: With ages of 18 to 49, the donors were a couple of women and three men.

CDR3 length: 15 residues. V lost 7 bases, J lost 4 bases, and 10 bases stayed unmatched. Germline loops: CDR1 MDHEN, CDR2 SYDVKM. Caucasian adults residing in Nashville, Tennessee made up all the donors. In the CD4+ fraction, cells were divided into CD45RA+ naive and CD45RA-negative memory subsets. Investigators spread the genomic DNA of each subset evenly over several immunoSEQ plates. The assay was immunoSEQ multiplex PCR, and TCRdb's table has in-frame clones only and misses some. The table has a few million clones, about 92% seen once. The J gene is TRBJ1-2, the V gene TRBV28; TRBD1 matches at 9 bases. The sequenced material came from naive CD4+ T cells from PBMCs. Subset: CD45RA+ positively selected. This sequence originates from a man between 18 and 35 years old in good health. Some clones in this sample may be carry-over from other donors' samples. This chain's CDR3 is CASTPLGQGFYGYTF. As DNA, the CDR3 is TGTGCCAGCACCCCGCTAGGACAGGGGTTCTATGGCTACACCTTC.